The text below deals with one TCR beta chain. This clonotype occurred a few times. This receptor's antigen is unknown. Base quality data are lacking; no much larger clone is found one base away. The source of the sample is a study of early T cells in non-severe SARS-CoV-2 infection listed by TCRdb under 2021. Looking at the study overall: Because TCR sequencing was done on bulk RNA from unsorted whole blood, the alpha and beta chains could not be paired. Results the study describes overall, beyond this receptor: VDJdb matching was skewed toward anti-spike CD8 responses, so virus-specific expansions were likely underestimated and private and CD4 specificities were missed.

The study was a case-control design nested within a healthcare worker cohort in London, UK, with weekly nasopharyngeal swab PCR tests and blood sampling. Healthcare workers were recruited during the week of the UK lockdown, between 23 and 31 March 2020, and followed weekly for up to roughly 15 weeks. Via the germline V gene, CDR1 is SGHVS and CDR2 FNYEAQ. The CDR3 starts with the cysteine, ends with the phenylalanine, and has 14 residues. Only the CDR3 DNA is retained, 42 bases long and in frame from the first base. V is clipped by 9 bases and J by 5 bases, and the sequence between their germline boundaries is 14 bases long. Libraries were made using 5' RACE. The sequencer was a NextSeq 500. The TCR library protocol attached unique molecular identifiers to individual cDNA molecules to correct for sequencing error and PCR bias. TCR alpha and beta chains were both sequenced, and the abundances of alpha and beta sequences in each sample were closely correlated with each other. Processing in the source paper ran as follows. Decombinator V4 was used to perform V gene, J gene and CDR3 annotation of TCR sequences. Expanded TCRs were defined as changing significantly between any two time points under a Poisson model with p below 0.0001. TCR abundances were normalised to the total number of TCRs sequenced in each sample and reported as counts per million. MAIT TCRs were defined by TRAV1-2 paired with TRAJ12, TRAJ20 or TRAJ33, and iNKT TCRs by TRAV10 paired with TRAJ18. VDJdb, accessed 1 November 2021, was searched for CMV, EBV and SARS-CoV-2 annotated TCRs, with TCRs annotated for multiple antigens excluded. The public sequencing data were trimmed at Q25 with fastp and processed into clonotypes with MiXCR by TCRdb, which kept only in-frame beta chains. Each entry merges the rows of one CDR3 protein and shows their most common DNA and genes. Clone size and V and J calls follow TCRdb, not the original study. The sample table records roughly 120,000 distinct CDR3 sequences; 15% of these occur just once. 21% of the sample rests with the top ten.

The origin of this receptor is an adult who was a healthcare worker with PCR-confirmed SARS-CoV-2 infection or an uninfected control (not recorded which). The sequence is built from TRBV7-6 and TRBJ1-6; there is no confident call for the D gene. Specimen: whole blood. CDR3 loop: CASSLAADNSPLHF. The bases read TGTGCCAGTTCTTTGGCAGCGGATAATTCACCCCTCCACTTT.